The sequence of this TCR beta chain was determined in a study of blood T cell repertoires in COVID-19. Background on the study: T cells, B-cell-depleted T cells, or PBMCs provided the cDNA or gDNA that served as material.

The V gene end was trimmed by 6 bases and the J gene end by 2 bases; junction bases not matched to a gene: 10. CDR1 is MNHEY and CDR2 is SMNVEV in the germline V gene (reference sequence). The length of the CDR3 is 15 residues. Original data processing: Reference gene primer amplification gave estimated nucleated cell counts. Clones were read by immunoSEQ multiplex PCR, and TCRdb kept only the in-frame ones, dropping some. That table is the source of V, J and clone size, and D and trimming were worked out from the DNA. The data hold 90,000 or so clones, with 90% observed a single time. The chain is built from TRBV27 and TRBJ2-7; 7 positions agree with TRBD1. Sample: peripheral blood. The clonotype originates from a man younger than 35 with COVID-19, enrolled during active disease. The CDR3 region has the DNA TGTGCCAGCAGCTCCCCGGGACAGAACGCCTACGAGCAGTACTTC. Amino acid sequence: CASSSPGQNAYEQYF.